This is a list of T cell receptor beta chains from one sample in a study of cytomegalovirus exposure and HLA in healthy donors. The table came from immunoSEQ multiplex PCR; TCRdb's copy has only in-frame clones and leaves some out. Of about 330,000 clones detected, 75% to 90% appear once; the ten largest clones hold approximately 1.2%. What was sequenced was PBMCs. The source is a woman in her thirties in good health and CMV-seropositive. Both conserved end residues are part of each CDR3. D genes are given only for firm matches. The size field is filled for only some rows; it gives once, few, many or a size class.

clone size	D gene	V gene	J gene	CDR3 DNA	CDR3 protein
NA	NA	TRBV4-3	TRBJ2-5	TGCGCCAGCAGCCAATGGTCGTACCAAGAGACCCAGTACTTC	CASSQWSYQETQYF
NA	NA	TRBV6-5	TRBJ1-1	TGTGCCAGCAGTTACTCCGGGGGGGGCGGAACTGAAGCTTTCTTT	CASSYSGGGGTEAFF
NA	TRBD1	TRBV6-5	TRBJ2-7	TGTGCCAGCAGGACCTCGACAGGGTTCAACGAGCAGTACTTC	CASRTSTGFNEQYF
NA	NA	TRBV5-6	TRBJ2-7	TGTGCCAGCAGCTTCGAAGGTTCTAAGCAGTACTTC	CASSFEGSKQYF
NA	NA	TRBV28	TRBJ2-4	TGTGCCAGCAGTTCAACAGGGCTGGGCGGCAAAAACATTCAGTACTTC	CASSSTGLGGKNIQYF
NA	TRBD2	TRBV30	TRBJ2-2	TGTGCCTGGATACGCGGGAGGGCCGGCGGGGAGCTGTTTTTT	CAWIRGRAGGELFF
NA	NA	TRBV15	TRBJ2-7	TGTGCCACCAGCAGAAAGGGAAGGGGCGAGCAGTACTTC	CATSRKGRGEQYF
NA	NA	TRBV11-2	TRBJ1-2	TGTGCCAGCAGCCCTAGGGACCGCTCTTTGACCTATGGCTACACCTTC	CASSPRDRSLTYGYTF
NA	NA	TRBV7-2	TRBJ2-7	TGTGCCAGCAGTCATACTGAGACCTACGAGCAGTACTTC	CASSHTETYEQYF
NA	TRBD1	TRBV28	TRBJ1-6	TGTGCCAGCAGCGGACAGGATAATTCACCCCTCCACTTT	CASSGQDNSPLHF
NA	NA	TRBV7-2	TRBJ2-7	TGTGCCAGCAGCTTAGATATCGGCGAGCAGTACTTC	CASSLDIGEQYF
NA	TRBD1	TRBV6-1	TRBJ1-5	TGTGCCAGCAGTGAAGCGCCGACAGGGGGCGGCCAGCCCCAGCATTTT	CASSEAPTGGGQPQHF
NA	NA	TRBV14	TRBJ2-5	TGTGCCAGCAGCCAGCGGGGGCTAGCGGTGCAAGAGACCCAGTACTTC	CASSQRGLAVQETQYF
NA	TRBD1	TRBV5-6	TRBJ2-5	TGTGCCAGCAGCACTGGACAGGATGCGTACCAAGAGACCCAGTACTTC	CASSTGQDAYQETQYF
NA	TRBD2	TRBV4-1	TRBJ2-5	TGCGCCAGCAGCCAAGGGACTAGCGGGAGGTCAAAGACCCAGTACTTC	CASSQGTSGRSKTQYF
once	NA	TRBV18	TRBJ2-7	TGTGCCAGCTCACCACAATTTACTGGCAGCTCCTACGAGCAGTACTTC	CASSPQFTGSSYEQYF
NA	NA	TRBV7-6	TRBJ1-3	TGTGCCAGCAGCTTGGGTAGCAGCTCTGGAAACACCATATATTTT	CASSLGSSSGNTIYF